These 14 T cell receptor beta chains share one sample of origin, sequenced in a study of cytomegalovirus exposure and HLA in healthy donors. Primers included in the PCR were 60 Vbeta and 13 Jbeta primers. Produced via immunoSEQ multiplex PCR; TCRdb's table is partial and in-frame only. In the table there are under 200,000 clones, 77% of which are singletons. Sequencing was done on a sample of PBMCs. The source of these receptors is a woman aged 35 to 49 in good health and CMV-seropositive.

The chain combines TRBV10-1 with TRBJ2-2; no clear D gene. CDR3 length: 13 amino acids. Trimming removed 6 bases at V and 4 bases at J, with 9 bases between. Germline V gives CDR1 WNHNN, CDR2 SYGVQD (reference sequence). The DNA of the CDR3 is TGCGCCAGCAGCCCCACGGGCACCGGGGAGCTGTTTTTT. It codes for CASSPTGTGELFF.

J is TRBJ1-5 and V is TRBV27, with 11 nucleotides matching TRBD1. Trimming cost V 6 bases and J 4 bases; bases outside gene matches: 5. The length of the CDR3 is 15 residues. The germline CDR1 and CDR2 sequences are MNHEY and SMNVEV (reference sequence). The CDR3 coding sequence is TGTGCCAGCAGCCGAGGGACAGGGGGTAATCAGCCCCAGCATTTT. It translates to CASSRGTGGNQPQHF.

V usage is TRBV11-2 and J usage is TRBJ1-3, with D uncertain. From germline, CDR1 is SGHAT and CDR2 FQNNGV. Trimming took 4 bases from V and 9 from J, leaving 10 bases between them. CDR3 length equals 12 residues. CDR3 nucleotide sequence: TGTGCCAGCAGCTCCGAGAGGAGCACCATATATTTT. Amino acid sequence: CASSSERSTIYF.

This clone turned up a few times. The chain carries TRBV25-1 and TRBJ2-7; 11 nucleotides match TRBD1. The V gene end was trimmed by 4 bases and the J gene end by 0 bases; junction bases not matched to a gene: 5. In germline, CDR1 is MGHDK, CDR2 SYGVNS. This CDR3 spans 16 amino acids. CDR3 DNA sequence: TGTGCCAGCAGTGGAGAGGGACAGGGGGACTCCTACGAGCAGTACTTC. It is translated as CASSGEGQGDSYEQYF.

The V call is TRBV5-4, the J call TRBJ1-1; 8 bases match TRBD1. Trimming removed 4 bases from V and 7 bases from J; junction bases left unmatched: 9. There are 14 residues in the CDR3. Per the germline V gene, CDR1 is SGHNT and CDR2 is YYREEE (reference sequence). Written as DNA, the CDR3 is TGTGCCAGCAGCCTGCGACAGGGGCCTAGTGAAGCTTTCTTT. This translates into CASSLRQGPSEAFF.

The CDR3 loop reads CASSLAGQGDYGYTF. CDR3 nucleotide sequence: TGTGCCAGCAGCTTGGCGGGACAGGGGGACTATGGCTACACCTTC. The rearrangement uses TRBV5-4 and TRBJ1-2; 11 bases line up with TRBD1. V shed 0 bases and J 3 bases; nucleotides not matched to a gene: 1. The CDR3 loop spans 15 amino acids. Germline V gene lookup returns CDR1 SGHNT and CDR2 YYREEE (reference sequence).

The chain carries TRBV7-2 and TRBJ2-4, with D possibly matching TRBD1 (5 bases). V was clipped by 2 bases and J by 0 bases, with 8 bases between them. Looked up from germline, CDR1 is SGHTA and CDR2 is FQGNSA. The CDR3 length is 15 residues. CDR3: CASSLQGIAKNIQYF. The DNA for the CDR3 is TGTGCCAGCAGCTTACAGGGCATAGCCAAAAACATTCAGTACTTC.

The table lists this clone with a few counts. This chain connects TRBV5-6 to TRBJ2-1, with 8 bases fitting TRBD2. Germline V gene data show CDR1 as SGHDT and CDR2 as YYEEEE. J lost 5 bases, V lost 0 bases, and 10 bases had no gene match. The CDR3 loop spans 17 amino acids. The CDR3 DNA sequence: TGTGCCAGCAGCTTGGGTCCGGCTAGCGGGTTTAACAATGAGCAGTTCTTC. It codes for CASSLGPASGFNNEQFF.

The CDR3 here is CASSITSRVPQETQYF. CDR3 in DNA: TGTGCCAGTAGTATAACTTCCAGGGTACCTCAAGAGACCCAGTACTTC. The rearrangement joins TRBV19 to TRBJ2-5; D possibly corresponds to TRBD1 (5 bases). Trimming pared 2 bases from V and 2 bases from J, leaving 15 bases between. CDR1 and CDR2 from the germline V gene are LNHDA and SQIVND (reference sequence). The CDR3 contains 16 residues.

The chain links TRBV19 to TRBJ1-2; D might be TRBD1 (6 bases). This CDR3 region has 13 residues. The germline V gene has CDR1 LNHDA and CDR2 SQIVND (reference sequence). Trimming stripped 6 bases from V and 6 bases from J, with 14 bases between. For the CDR3, the DNA is TGTGCCAGTAGCAGCACAGGGCCGGATGGCTACACCTTC. It codes for CASSSTGPDGYTF.

The chain joins TRBV5-3 to TRBJ2-7, with a possible D match to TRBD1 (5 bases). TRBV5-3 is filed as an ORF, its function uncertain. With 0 bases removed from V and 4 bases from J, the gap between germline ends came to 11 bases. This CDR3 spans 14 amino acids. The CDR3 nucleotides are TGTGCCAGAAGCTTGGAAGGGGTTGCTTACGAGCAGTACTTC. Translated, it gives CARSLEGVAYEQYF.

The V gene is TRBV4-1, the J gene TRBJ2-7, with 10 bases matching TRBD1. In germline, CDR1 is MGHRA, CDR2 YSYEKL. This CDR3 region has 20 residues. Unmatched junction bases numbered 20, after V lost 2 bases and J lost 4 bases. The CDR3 DNA follows: TGCGCCAGCAGCCAAACTGAGTCTTACGGTGGGACAGGGGTCTTTTACGAGCAGTACTTC. This codes for CASSQTESYGGTGVFYEQYF.

The rearrangement joins TRBV28 to TRBJ1-4; no clear D. Germline V CDR1 and CDR2: MDHEN, SYDVKM. The CDR3 totals 12 residues. V was pared by 5 bases and J by 8 bases, with 9 bases between. The CDR3 loop is CASSAYQEKLFF. The CDR3 DNA follows: TGTGCCAGCAGTGCCTATCAAGAAAAACTGTTTTTT.

This chain uses TRBV19 with TRBJ1-5; no clear D. Trimming pared 3 bases from V and 6 bases from J, leaving 6 bases between. The germline V gene encodes CDR1 LNHDA and CDR2 SQIVND (reference sequence). The CDR3 runs to 12 residues. CDR3 nucleotides: TGTGCCAGTAGTATGAGCGGTCAGCCCCAGCATTTT. Translating gives CASSMSGQPQHF. Full variable domain (remainder filled in from reference TRBV19 and TRBJ1-5): DGGITQSPKYLFRKEGQNVTLSCEQNLNHDAMYWYRQDPGQGLRLIYYSQIVNDFQKGDIAEGYSVSREKKESFPLTVTSAQKNPTAFYLCASSMSGQPQHFGDGTRLSIL.